The rows below give T cell receptor beta chains drawn from one sample of a study of T-cell memory formation after mild COVID-19. TCRdb passed the 5' RACE reads through MiXCR, listing each CDR3 protein once. The table records 200,000 to 250,000 distinct CDR3 sequences, under 30% of them present only once. The sample comprised PBMCs or a T cell subset sorted from them (not recorded which). The receptors originated from an adult woman who had mild COVID-19 (a few samples of this study predate the infection). Cell type and time point are not known. Both conserved end residues are part of each CDR3. Fields, in order: clone size, V gene, D gene, J gene, CDR3 DNA, CDR3 protein. A D gene is named only where the DNA matches it firmly. Expanded clones get a size class; other rows say once, few or many, or leave the size out.

clone_size: .; v_call: TRBV24-1; d_call: .; j_call: TRBJ2-5; cdr3_nt: TGTGCCACCAGTGATTGGTCCGGGGAGACCCAGTACTTC; cdr3_aa: CATSDWSGETQYF
clone_size: .; v_call: TRBV4-1; d_call: .; j_call: TRBJ2-1; cdr3_nt: TGCGCCAGAAGCCAAGTTATGAATGAGCAGTTCTTC; cdr3_aa: CARSQVMNEQFF
clone_size: few; v_call: TRBV29-1; d_call: .; j_call: TRBJ2-1; cdr3_nt: TGCAGCGCCGGAAGCTGGGACTTAGACAATGAGCAGTTCTTC; cdr3_aa: CSAGSWDLDNEQFF
clone_size: .; v_call: TRBV7-2; d_call: .; j_call: TRBJ1-3; cdr3_nt: TGTGCCAGCAGCGACCGATGGGGATCTGGAAACACCATATATTTT; cdr3_aa: CASSDRWGSGNTIYF
clone_size: .; v_call: TRBV20-1; d_call: .; j_call: TRBJ2-1; cdr3_nt: TGCAGTGCCCCGACTAACTCCTACAATGAGCAGTTCTTC; cdr3_aa: CSAPTNSYNEQFF
clone_size: few; v_call: TRBV4-1; d_call: TRBD1; j_call: TRBJ1-2; cdr3_nt: TGCGCCAGCAGCCCGGTGACAGGGGAATATGGCTACACCTTC; cdr3_aa: CASSPVTGEYGYTF
clone_size: .; v_call: TRBV5-1; d_call: TRBD1; j_call: TRBJ2-7; cdr3_nt: TGCGCCAGCAGCCGAGGGACAGTCTCCTACGAGCAGTACTTC; cdr3_aa: CASSRGTVSYEQYF
clone_size: .; v_call: TRBV7-2; d_call: TRBD2; j_call: TRBJ2-1; cdr3_nt: TGTGCCAGCAGCTCCGTCGGGGGGAGAGATGAGCAGTTCTTC; cdr3_aa: CASSSVGGRDEQFF
clone_size: few; v_call: TRBV6-5; d_call: .; j_call: TRBJ1-1; cdr3_nt: TGTGCCAGCAGTTACGAATCACTAGTTCTGCAGAACACTGAAGCTTTCTTT; cdr3_aa: CASSYESLVLQNTEAFF
clone_size: .; v_call: TRBV2; d_call: .; j_call: TRBJ2-1; cdr3_nt: TGTGCCAGCACTCTGGGGGAGGTTGAGCAGTTCTTC; cdr3_aa: CASTLGEVEQFF
clone_size: medium-sized; v_call: TRBV12-3/TRBV12-4; d_call: .; j_call: TRBJ2-5; cdr3_nt: TGTGCCAGCAGTTCCGGGACCCCGGGCGTGGAGACCCAGTACTTC; cdr3_aa: CASSSGTPGVETQYF
clone_size: .; v_call: TRBV20-1; d_call: .; j_call: TRBJ2-3; cdr3_nt: TGCAGTGCTAGAGAGTCGCGGACAGATACGCAGTATTTT; cdr3_aa: CSARESRTDTQYF
clone_size: many; v_call: TRBV5-5; d_call: .; j_call: TRBJ1-6; cdr3_nt: TGTGCCAGCAGCCCAGGGATCGCCCTCCACTTT; cdr3_aa: CASSPGIALHF
clone_size: .; v_call: TRBV7-3; d_call: .; j_call: TRBJ1-3; cdr3_nt: TGTGCCAGCTTAGGGGACCGCTCTGGAAACACCATATATTTT; cdr3_aa: CASLGDRSGNTIYF
clone_size: few; v_call: TRBV7-2; d_call: .; j_call: TRBJ2-4; cdr3_nt: TGTGCCAGCAGCTTAGCCGGAAACATTCAGTACTTC; cdr3_aa: CASSLAGNIQYF
clone_size: few; v_call: TRBV12-3/TRBV12-4; d_call: TRBD1; j_call: TRBJ2-7; cdr3_nt: TGTGCCAGCAGTTTAGGGGGACAGGGACCCTACGAGCAGTACTTC; cdr3_aa: CASSLGGQGPYEQYF
clone_size: few; v_call: TRBV7-2; d_call: .; j_call: TRBJ2-3; cdr3_nt: TGTGCCAGCAGCTTAATTAGCGGCAGCACAGATACGCAGTATTTT; cdr3_aa: CASSLISGSTDTQYF
clone_size: .; v_call: TRBV28; d_call: .; j_call: TRBJ2-6; cdr3_nt: TGTGCCAGCAGTTCTCCGTCTTTAGCTGGGGCCAACGTCCTGACTTTC; cdr3_aa: CASSSPSLAGANVLTF
clone_size: .; v_call: TRBV9; d_call: .; j_call: TRBJ2-1; cdr3_nt: TGTGCCAGCAGCGTAGCCGGGGGGCCCCTCAGTGAGCAGTTCTTC; cdr3_aa: CASSVAGGPLSEQFF
clone_size: .; v_call: TRBV24-1; d_call: TRBD2; j_call: TRBJ2-1; cdr3_nt: TGTGCCACCAGTGAACCCCTAGCGGAGGGCTACAATGAGCAGTTCTTC; cdr3_aa: CATSEPLAEGYNEQFF
clone_size: few; v_call: TRBV12-3/TRBV12-4; d_call: .; j_call: TRBJ2-7; cdr3_nt: TGTGCCAGCAGTTTAGGAGGGGGACATGCCTACGAGCAGTACTTC; cdr3_aa: CASSLGGGHAYEQYF
clone_size: few; v_call: TRBV7-9; d_call: TRBD2; j_call: TRBJ2-1; cdr3_nt: TGTGCCAGCAGCCAGAGACTAGCGGGAGGCTTTAATGAGCAGTTCTTC; cdr3_aa: CASSQRLAGGFNEQFF
clone_size: few; v_call: TRBV7-8; d_call: TRBD2; j_call: TRBJ2-1; cdr3_nt: TGTGCCAGCATCGCTAGCGGGTGGAGTGAGCAGTTCTTC; cdr3_aa: CASIASGWSEQFF
clone_size: .; v_call: TRBV7-2; d_call: .; j_call: TRBJ2-1; cdr3_nt: TGTGCCAGCAGCTTACGGCGGGACTCCTACAATGAGCAGTTCTTC; cdr3_aa: CASSLRRDSYNEQFF
clone_size: few; v_call: TRBV4-1; d_call: .; j_call: TRBJ1-1; cdr3_nt: TGCGCCAGCAGCCAGGATACAGGGTTCGATGAAGCTTTCTTT; cdr3_aa: CASSQDTGFDEAFF